This T cell receptor (beta chain) was sequenced during a study of CD8+CD57+ T cells in acquired aplastic anemia. Study-level information: Sorted CD4+ and CD8+ cells yielded about 3 ug of DNA on average. Study-wide findings and caveats: Patients and controls turned out to have 25 to 35 CD8+ CDR3 sequences in common. For CD8+ Simpson's diversity, patients and controls showed no significant difference.

For sequencing, patients were chosen who had shown expansion of CD8+CD57+ cells by flow cytometry. The diagnosis in all patients was severe acquired aplastic anemia. J lost 7 bases, V lost 6 bases, and 0 bases had no gene match. In germline, CDR1 is SNHLY, CDR2 FYNNEI. The CDR3 is 12 residues long. Template material for TCR beta VDJ and CDR3 profiling consisted of genomic DNA. One entry per CDR3 protein, called by TCRdb with MiXCR from the reads. Of just over 450,000 distinct CDR3 sequences detected, around 30% appear once; the ten largest clones hold about 0.8%. This clonotype was detected ten times or more. Its antigen is unknown.

Sequenced input: sorted CD4+, CD8+, or CD8+CD57+ T cells (not recorded which) from PBMCs. This receptor was identified in a human donor with aplastic anemia. The V call is TRBV2, the J call TRBJ2-1; TRBD1 matches at 10 bases. CDR3 protein: CASRDRGNEQFF. Written as DNA, the CDR3 is TGTGCCAGCAGGGACAGGGGGAATGAGCAGTTCTTC.